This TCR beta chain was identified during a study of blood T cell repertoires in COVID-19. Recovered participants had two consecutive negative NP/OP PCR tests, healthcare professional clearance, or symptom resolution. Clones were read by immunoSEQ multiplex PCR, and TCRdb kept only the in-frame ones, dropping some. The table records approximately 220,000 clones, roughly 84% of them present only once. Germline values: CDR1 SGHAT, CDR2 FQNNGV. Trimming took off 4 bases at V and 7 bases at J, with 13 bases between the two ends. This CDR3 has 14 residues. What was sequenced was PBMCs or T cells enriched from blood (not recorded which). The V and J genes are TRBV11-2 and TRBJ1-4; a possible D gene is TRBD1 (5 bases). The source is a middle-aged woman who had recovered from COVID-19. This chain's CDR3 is CASSSEGASEKLFF. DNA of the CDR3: TGTGCCAGCAGCTCCGAAGGGGCTAGTGAAAAACTGTTTTTT. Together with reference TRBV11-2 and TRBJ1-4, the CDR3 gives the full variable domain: EAGVAQSPRYKIIEKRQSVAFWCNPISGHATLYWYQQILGQGPKLLIQFQNNGVVDDSQLPKDRFSAERLKGVDSTLKIQPAKLEDSAVYLCASSSEGASEKLFFGSGTQLSVL.